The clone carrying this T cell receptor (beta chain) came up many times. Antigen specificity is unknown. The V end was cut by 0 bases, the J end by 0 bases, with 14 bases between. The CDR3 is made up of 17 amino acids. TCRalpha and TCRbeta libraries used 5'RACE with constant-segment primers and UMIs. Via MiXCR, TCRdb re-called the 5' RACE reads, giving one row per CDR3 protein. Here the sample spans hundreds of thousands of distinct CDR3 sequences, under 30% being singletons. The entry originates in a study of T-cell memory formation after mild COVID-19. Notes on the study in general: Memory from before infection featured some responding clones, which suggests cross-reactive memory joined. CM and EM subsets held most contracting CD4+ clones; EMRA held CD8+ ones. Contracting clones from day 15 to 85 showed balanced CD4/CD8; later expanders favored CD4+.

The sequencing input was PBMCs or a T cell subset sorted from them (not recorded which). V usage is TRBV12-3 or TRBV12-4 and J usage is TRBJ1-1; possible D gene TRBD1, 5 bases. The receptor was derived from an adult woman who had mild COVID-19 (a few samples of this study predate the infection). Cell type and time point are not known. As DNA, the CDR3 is TGTGCCAGCAGTTTAGCGCTGGGGGGAGGGGTGAACACTGAAGCTTTCTTT. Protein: CASSLALGGGVNTEAFF.